These 25 T cell receptor beta chains share one sample of origin, sequenced in a study of cytomegalovirus exposure and HLA in healthy donors. The data were produced by immunoSEQ multiplex PCR, yet TCRdb's version contains in-frame clones alone and is incomplete. This repertoire shows more than 250,000 clones, approximately 86% found once; its top ten account for approximately 1.2%. Sample: PBMCs. Receptors were obtained from a woman in her 30s in good health and CMV-seropositive.

This chain uses TRBV7-3 with TRBJ2-1; 13 positions agree with TRBD2. Germline V CDR1 and CDR2: SGHTA, FQGTGA. The CDR3 has 16 amino acids. Trimming at V came to 5 bases and at J to 5 bases, leaving 6 bases not matched to a gene. The CDR3: CASSPVGLAGDNEQFF. CDR3 sequence (DNA): TGTGCCAGCAGCCCCGTTGGACTAGCGGGAGACAATGAGCAGTTCTTC.

Here the CDR3 reads CASSQTGGQQYF. CDR3 in DNA: TGTGCCAGCAGCCAAACAGGGGGTCAGCAGTACTTC. The gene calls are TRBV6-4 and TRBJ2-7; 8 nucleotides align to TRBD1. Germline V gives CDR1 MRHNA, CDR2 SNTAGT. With 6 bases clipped from V and 8 bases from J, the junction kept 6 bases outside the gene matches. The CDR3 runs to 12 residues.

The chain combines TRBV7-6 with TRBJ2-2; possible D gene TRBD1, 6 bases. Trimming removed 2 bases at V and 10 bases at J, with 17 bases between. The CDR3 is 15 residues long. Germline assignment: CDR1 SGHVS and CDR2 FNYEAQ. DNA for the CDR3: TGTGCCAGCAGCTTAAGGTCCCAGGGGCCTGAGGAGCTGTTTTTT. Protein: CASSLRSQGPEELFF. The full variable domain, completed using reference TRBV7-6 and TRBJ2-2, is GAGVSQSPRYKVTKRGQDVALRCDPISGHVSLYWYRQALGQGPEFLTYFNYEAQQDKSGLPNDRFSAERPEGSISTLTIQRTEQRDSAMYRCASSLRSQGPEELFFGEGSRLTVL.

J is TRBJ1-1 and V is TRBV4-2; no clear D. Trimming cost V 0 bases and J 2 bases, with 7 bases left between them. Germline V gene data show CDR1 as LGHNA and CDR2 as YNFKEQ. This CDR3 spans 14 amino acids. CDR3 region: CASSQDVVNTEAFF. The CDR3 DNA reads as TGTGCCAGCAGCCAAGACGTGGTCAACACTGAAGCTTTCTTT.

The chain has TRBV30 and TRBJ2-5, with 8 bases aligning to TRBD1. The CDR3 spans 16 residues. From germline, CDR1 is GTSNPN and CDR2 SVGIG (reference sequence). Trimming took 4 bases from V and 1 from J; bases not matched to a gene: 11. The CDR3 DNA sequence: TGTGCCTGGAACCCAGGGGGCGCCCAACCCCAAGAGACCCAGTACTTC. Amino acid sequence: CAWNPGGAQPQETQYF.

The chain combines TRBV19 with TRBJ1-6, with D hard to call. This CDR3 is 16 amino acids long. CDR1 and CDR2 from the germline V gene are LNHDA and SQIVND (reference sequence). The ends were cut back, 1 base at V and 10 bases at J, with 17 bases in the middle. Written as DNA, the CDR3 is TGTGCCAGTAGTATAGGATCGAGTCACGTGGACTCACCCCTCCACTTT. Translating it yields CASSIGSSHVDSPLHF.

For the CDR3, the DNA is TGCGCCAGCAGCCCTACGTCCGGGACAGGGGGCTACGAGCAGTACTTC. Encoded protein: CASSPTSGTGGYEQYF. The chain has TRBV5-1 and TRBJ2-7, with 11 nucleotides matching TRBD1. From germline, CDR1 is SGHRS and CDR2 YFSETQ. V trimming: 4 bases; J trimming: 3 bases; junction bases outside the gene matches: 9. The CDR3 runs 16 residues.

This chain joins TRBV11-1 and TRBJ2-5; D gene uncertain. V was cut by 2 bases and J by 5 bases, with 3 bases left in between. CDR1 is SGHAT, CDR2 FQDESV, per germline (reference sequence). There are 11 residues in the CDR3. This chain's CDR3 is CASSLSETQYF. The CDR3 DNA reads TGTGCCAGCAGCTTAAGTGAGACCCAGTACTTC.

The chain links TRBV4-1 to TRBJ1-1; D call uncertain. Germline assignment: CDR1 MGHRA and CDR2 YSYEKL. The CDR3 extends over 15 amino acids. V lost 0 bases and J lost 5, with 13 bases in between. The CDR3 nucleotides read TGCGCCAGCAGCCAAGATGCCATCGGAAGGACTGAAGCTTTCTTT. Its translation is CASSQDAIGRTEAFF.

The V call is TRBV5-6, the J call TRBJ2-4; D remains ambiguous. V lost 4 bases, J lost 0 bases, and 14 bases lay in between. Germline-derived CDR1 and CDR2 are SGHDT and YYEEEE. CDR3 size: 16 residues. CDR3 residues: CASSANWVQAKNIQYF. Here the CDR3 DNA reads TGTGCCAGCAGCGCGAACTGGGTCCAAGCCAAAAACATTCAGTACTTC.

This chain links TRBV6-5 with TRBJ1-1; possibly TRBD1 for D (5 bases). V lost 6 bases and J lost 5, with 13 bases in between. The CDR3 has 13 amino acids. Per the germline V gene, CDR1 is MNHEY and CDR2 is SVGAGI. The CDR3 nucleotides read TGTGCCAGCAGGCACCTGGGGGGAACTGAAGCTTTCTTT. Translating it yields CASRHLGGTEAFF.

This chain links TRBV29-1 with TRBJ2-2; D is unresolved. Germline assignment: CDR1 SQVTM and CDR2 ANQGSEA. Trimming left V 5 bases short and J 6 bases short, with 10 bases between. The CDR3 extends over 12 amino acids. The CDR3 spells CSVLVGSGELFF. The CDR3 DNA is TGCAGCGTTCTAGTGGGGTCCGGGGAGCTGTTTTTT.

This chain links TRBV5-1 with TRBJ1-1; D is perhaps TRBD1 (6 bases). This CDR3 has 13 amino acids. The V end was cut by 4 bases, the J end by 5 bases, with 12 bases between. The germline CDR1 and CDR2 sequences are SGHRS and YFSETQ. CDR3 bases: TGCGCCAGCAGCAATACAGGGCCGACTGAAGCTTTCTTT. Encoded protein: CASSNTGPTEAFF.

The chain uses TRBV6-5 and TRBJ2-7, with D possibly being TRBD2 (7 bases). The ends were cut back, 2 bases at V and 4 bases at J, with 15 bases in the middle. The CDR3 has 15 amino acids. Germline values: CDR1 MNHEY, CDR2 SVGAGI. The CDR3 is CASSYGGGAAYEQYF. The CDR3 region has the DNA TGTGCCAGCAGTTACGGCGGGGGCGCGGCGTACGAGCAGTACTTC.

V and J are TRBV10-3 and TRBJ1-4; TRBD1 matches at 9 bases. There are 17 residues in the CDR3. In germline, CDR1 is ENHRY, CDR2 SYGVKD. Trimming at V came to 6 bases and at J to 3 bases, leaving 11 bases not matched to a gene. This CDR3 reads CAIRGGQGRHPNEKLFF. The CDR3, as DNA: TGTGCCATCAGGGGGGGACAGGGAAGGCACCCTAATGAAAAACTGTTTTTT.

The chain has TRBV4-1 and TRBJ1-1; 10 positions agree with TRBD1. The CDR3 totals 16 residues. V was clipped by 3 bases and J by 3 bases; unmatched bases: 7. Per germline, CDR1 MGHRA and CDR2 YSYEKL. The CDR3 DNA reads as TGCGCCAGCAGCCATCCCAGGACAGGGGGAGACACTGAAGCTTTCTTT. Protein: CASSHPRTGGDTEAFF.

This sequence joins TRBV5-1 and TRBJ1-4; D call uncertain. CDR1 is SGHRS and CDR2 is YFSETQ in the germline V gene. The length of the CDR3 is 15 residues. V lost 0 bases, J lost 0 bases, and 6 bases lay in between. CDR3 nucleotide sequence: TGCGCCAGCAGCTTGGCTCGGGCAACTAATGAAAAACTGTTTTTT. As protein: CASSLARATNEKLFF.

This clone was picked up one time. This chain joins TRBV7-8 and TRBJ1-2; no clear D. The CDR3 contains 15 residues. The germline gives CDR1 SGHVS, CDR2 FQNEAQ. V lost 1 base and J 6 bases, leaving 15 bases between the germline ends. This chain's CDR3 is CASSLGRGIRNGYTF. DNA for the CDR3: TGTGCCAGCAGCTTAGGTAGAGGGATTAGGAATGGCTACACCTTC.

This clone was counted once. The rearrangement joins TRBV7-2 to TRBJ2-1; 9 bases align to TRBD2. The germline gives CDR1 SGHTA, CDR2 FQGNSA. The ends lost 1 base at V and 15 bases at J; junction bases unmatched: 4. This CDR3 region has 12 residues. The CDR3 DNA follows: TGTGCCAGCAGCTTAGGACCTAGCGGGACGTTCTTC. Residues: CASSLGPSGTFF.

This sequence joins TRBV7-2 and TRBJ2-3; D gene ambiguous. There are 18 residues in the CDR3. Germline CDR1 and CDR2: SGHTA and FQGNSA. Trimming stripped 0 bases from V and 2 bases from J, with 18 bases between. CDR3 nucleotide sequence: TGTGCCAGCAGCTTAGCTAGGCTAGGACGACGTTACACAGATACGCAGTATTTT. Protein sequence: CASSLARLGRRYTDTQYF.

This clone was counted a single time. V is TRBV7-9 and J is TRBJ2-1; 8 bases fit TRBD2. The germline V gene has CDR1 SEHNR and CDR2 FQNEAQ (reference sequence). This CDR3 region has 16 residues. The J segment lost 4 bases and the V segment lost 5 bases, leaving 10 bases of the junction unmatched. CDR3 amino acids: CASSPLRLAIYNEQFF. The CDR3 nucleotides are TGTGCCAGCAGCCCCTTAAGACTAGCGATATACAATGAGCAGTTCTTC.

The chain links TRBV29-1 to TRBJ2-5, with a weak D call TRBD2 (5 bases). Germline CDR1 SQVTM, CDR2 ANQGSEA. This CDR3 comprises 13 residues. V gave up 5 bases and J gave up 2 bases, with 12 bases separating them. The CDR3 DNA reads TGCAGCGTTCGGAGGACTTCTCAAGAGACCCAGTACTTC. Amino acid sequence: CSVRRTSQETQYF.

The rearrangement joins TRBV19 to TRBJ2-2; D gene unclear. Trimming took off 7 bases at V and 0 bases at J, with 9 bases between the two ends. CDR1 and CDR2 from the germline V gene are LNHDA and SQIVND (reference sequence). This CDR3 comprises 14 residues. CDR3 DNA sequence: TGTGCCAGTACACCGGACGCGAACACCGGGGAGCTGTTTTTT. Encoded protein: CASTPDANTGELFF.

The chain has TRBV28 and TRBJ2-1; the match to TRBD2 covers 8 bases. CDR1 is MDHEN, CDR2 SYDVKM, per germline. CDR3 size: 16 residues. J gave up 1 base and V 5 bases, and 7 bases lay outside the gene matches. The CDR3 DNA sequence: TGTGCCAGCAGTCCCGGGACTAGTTATTCCTACAATGAGCAGTTCTTC. Protein: CASSPGTSYSYNEQFF.

The chain joins TRBV4-1 to TRBJ2-7, with a possible D match to TRBD1 (6 bases). There are 15 residues in the CDR3. CDR1 and CDR2 (germline): MGHRA, YSYEKL. V lost 1 base to trimming and J lost 2 bases, with 12 bases between them. Here the CDR3 DNA reads TGCGCCAGCAGCCAAGGATCGACAGGCACCTACGAGCAGTACTTC. Residues: CASSQGSTGTYEQYF.